The sequence of this TCR beta chain was determined in a study of Ad26.COV2.S vaccination and SARS-CoV-2 variants. General observations from the study: The TCR breadth and depth analyses may have understated or missed part of the total T cell responses.

The germline V gene has CDR1 SGHNT and CDR2 YYREEE (reference sequence). This CDR3 is 15 amino acids long. Trimming took off 2 bases at V and 3 bases at J, with 14 bases between the two ends. Comment on this clone: Its antigen is currently unknown.

Sequenced by immunoSEQ multiplex PCR; TCRdb stores in-frame clones only, minus some. The table includes some 350,000 clones, 92% detected once. This chain connects TRBV5-4 to TRBJ1-1, with D uncertain. The sequence was collected from a human donor who had recovered from COVID-19. The material sequenced was peripheral blood, taken after recovery from COVID-19. The CDR3 region is CASSFRSVGDTEAFF. Here the CDR3 DNA reads TGTGCCAGCAGCTTCCGATCCGTCGGGGACACTGAAGCTTTCTTT.